The 3 T cell receptor beta chains reported below all come from one sample, sequenced in a study of cytomegalovirus exposure and HLA in healthy donors. With 60 Vbeta and 13 Jbeta primers, the PCR was carried out. Measured with immunoSEQ multiplex PCR; TCRdb has only the in-frame clones, and not every one. The table has approximately 180,000 clones, approximately 80% seen once; the top ten hold 4.9%. The sample consisted of PBMCs. Receptor source: a woman younger than 30 in good health and CMV-seropositive.

The chain employs TRBV7-7 and TRBJ2-1, with TRBD2 matching 14 bases. The ends lost 5 bases at V and 10 bases at J; junction bases unmatched: 7. The CDR3 has 15 amino acids. Germline lookup yields CDR1 SSHAT and CDR2 FNYEAQ (reference sequence). CDR3 protein: CASSPRLAGGEEQFF. CDR3 nucleotide sequence: TGTGCCAGCAGCCCCCGACTAGCGGGGGGGGAAGAGCAGTTCTTC.

This rearrangement joins TRBV2 to TRBJ2-1, with D tentatively TRBD1 (6 bases). V lost 1 base and J 8 bases, leaving 12 bases between the germline ends. Germline assignment: CDR1 SNHLY and CDR2 FYNNEI. The CDR3 is 14 amino acids. This CDR3 is CASSEGTEIHEQFF. CDR3 sequence (DNA): TGTGCCAGCAGTGAAGGGACAGAAATTCATGAGCAGTTCTTC.

The CDR3, as DNA: TGTGCCAGCAGTCCCCTGGGGGAGGGGAGCACAGATACGCAGTATTTT. It specifies CASSPLGEGSTDTQYF. The chain recombines TRBV28 with TRBJ2-3, with TRBD2 matching 7 bases. The CDR3 loop spans 16 amino acids. V trimming: 5 bases; J trimming: 0 bases; junction bases outside the gene matches: 8. Germline CDR1 reads MDHEN; CDR2 reads SYDVKM.